This T cell receptor (beta chain) was sequenced during a study of T cells in pancreatic ductal adenocarcinoma. General observations from the study: Blood had more productive templates and roughly 8-fold more unique clonotypes than tumor.

Sequencing was performed with immunoSEQ multiplex PCR; in TCRdb, only in-frame clones are kept and a portion is missing. The table lists roughly 31,000 clones, around nine tenths of them singletons. The selected patients with pancreatic ductal adenocarcinoma had surgery but no neoadjuvant therapy. The table lists this clone with a count of one. What it binds is unknown. Sequencing was carried out using PBMCs. This TCR derives from a human donor with pancreatic ductal adenocarcinoma.

The chain's CDR3 is CASSLTPTAPYEQYF. In DNA, the CDR3 is TGTGCCAGCAGCCTTACCCCGACAGCTCCCTACGAGCAGTACTTC. The V and J genes are TRBV7-9 and TRBJ2-7; maybe TRBD1 (5 bases). There are 15 residues in the CDR3. Trimming left V 5 bases short and J 2 bases short, with 16 bases between. Germline values: CDR1 SEHNR, CDR2 FQNEAQ (reference sequence).